Following are 11 T cell receptor beta chains from one sample sequenced in a study of monozygotic twins with inflammatory bowel disease. TCRdb reprocessed the 5' RACE reads and keeps a single row for each CDR3 protein, giving no DNA. The repertoire table contains more than 350,000 distinct CDR3 sequences. Sequenced material: blood. Source of these receptors: a human donor with ulcerative colitis or Crohn's disease, or a healthy co-twin of an affected twin (not recorded which).

CDR3: CASSPAGVGANVLTF. This chain uses TRBV18 with TRBJ2-6. The CDR3 length is 15 residues. Germline CDR1 KGHSH, CDR2 LQKENI.

The CDR3 protein is CASSLAADTEQYF. This chain uses TRBV7-8 with TRBJ2-7. Germline loops: CDR1 SGHVS, CDR2 FQNEAQ. The CDR3 is 13 amino acids.

V is TRBV7-6 and J is TRBJ2-3. The CDR3 has 13 amino acids. CDR1 and CDR2 from the germline V gene are SGHVS and FNYEAQ. CDR3: CASSFMRTDTQYF.

The chain couples TRBV27 to TRBJ2-7; TCRdb selects TRBD1, and the lack of DNA leaves this call unchecked. The germline CDR1 and CDR2 sequences are MNHEY and SMNVEV (reference sequence). The CDR3 consists of 13 residues. The CDR3 loop reads CASRIGQGYEQYF.

The chain recombines TRBV27 with TRBJ2-2; TCRdb picks TRBD2, but there is no DNA to check that call. The length of the CDR3 is 18 residues. Germline CDR1 is MNHEY and CDR2 is SMNVEV (reference sequence). The CDR3 loop reads CASSRPPGLAGGPGELFF.

This chain uses TRBV28 with TRBJ2-3; as DNA is missing, the TRBD2 call by TCRdb cannot be tested. CDR1 and CDR2 from the germline V gene are MDHEN and SYDVKM. CDR3 length: 12 amino acids. The CDR3: CASSLALAAQYF. Complete variable domain (other parts from reference TRBV28 and TRBJ2-3): DVKVTQSSRYLVKRTGEKVFLECVQDMDHENMFWYRQDPGLGLRLIYFSYDVKMKEKGDIPEGYSVSREKKERFSLILESASTNQTSMYLCASSLALAAQYFGPGTRLTVL.

V and J are TRBV18 and TRBJ2-4; the TCRdb D gene call, TRBD1, has no DNA to confirm it. This CDR3 has 15 amino acids. Germline V gene sequence: CDR1 KGHSH, CDR2 LQKENI. CDR3 residues: CASSPLTGRWSIQYF. The complete variable domain, with remaining parts taken from reference TRBV18 and TRBJ2-4, reads NAGVMQNPRHLVRRRGQEARLRCSPMKGHSHVYWYRQLPEEGLKFMVYLQKENIIDESGMPKERFSAEFPKEGPSILRIQQVVRGDSAAYFCASSPLTGRWSIQYFGAGTRLSVL.

This chain connects TRBV25-1 to TRBJ2-3; TCRdb's D call, TRBD2, is unchecked because there is no DNA. Germline CDR1 reads MGHDK; CDR2 reads SYGVNS. This CDR3 region has 15 residues. The CDR3 here is CASSDRAGGTDTQYF.

The chain combines TRBV7-9 with TRBJ1-2; without DNA, the TCRdb call of TRBD1 cannot be checked. The CDR3 sequence is 13 residues long. CDR1 and CDR2 (germline): SEHNR, FQNEAQ (reference sequence). CDR3 region: CASSPEGFGGYTF.

The chain combines TRBV18 with TRBJ2-7. Germline V gives CDR1 KGHSH, CDR2 LQKENI. This CDR3 is built from 14 residues. Here the CDR3 reads CASSRIPGLLEQYF.

CDR3: CASSPPLKVFF. This chain links TRBV18 with TRBJ1-1. Per the germline V gene, CDR1 is KGHSH and CDR2 is LQKENI. The CDR3 runs to 11 residues.